Listed below are T cell receptor beta chains from one sample, sequenced in a study of CD8 T cells in ankylosing spondylitis. TCRdb analysed the 5' RACE reads with MiXCR anew, one entry per CDR3 protein. The sample records around 390,000 distinct CDR3 sequences, about a fifth being singletons. The specimen was blood, either unsorted or a sorted T cell fraction (not recorded which). All receptors derive from a male donor with ankylosing spondylitis. The conserved cysteine and the conserved F or W are not part of the CDR3 here. Fields, in order: clone size, D gene, V gene, J gene, CDR3 protein. A D gene is named only where the DNA matches it firmly. Not every row has a clone size; where given, it reads once, few, many or a size class.

abundance: -; d_gene: -; v_gene: TRBV5-1; j_gene: TRBJ2-1; CDR3aa: ASSLSHDYNEQF
abundance: few; d_gene: -; v_gene: TRBV7-2; j_gene: TRBJ2-3; CDR3aa: ASSPGRLMTQY
abundance: -; d_gene: -; v_gene: TRBV6-1; j_gene: TRBJ2-7; CDR3aa: ASAPGLADPHIH
abundance: few; d_gene: -; v_gene: TRBV9; j_gene: TRBJ1-5; CDR3aa: ASSAMGSDQPQH
abundance: -; d_gene: -; v_gene: TRBV12-3/TRBV12-4; j_gene: TRBJ2-5; CDR3aa: ASSLSRLGAQTQY
abundance: -; d_gene: -; v_gene: TRBV19; j_gene: TRBJ2-5; CDR3aa: ASSRARGPQETQY
abundance: few; d_gene: TRBD1; v_gene: TRBV4-3; j_gene: TRBJ2-5; CDR3aa: ASSQDRSGGTQY
abundance: many; d_gene: TRBD2; v_gene: TRBV29-1; j_gene: TRBJ2-3; CDR3aa: SVGGPSGRPTDTQY
abundance: few; d_gene: TRBD1; v_gene: TRBV19; j_gene: TRBJ1-1; CDR3aa: ASSIYQQGTAF
abundance: -; d_gene: TRBD2; v_gene: TRBV29-1; j_gene: TRBJ2-7; CDR3aa: SVLLARGSYEQY
abundance: few; d_gene: TRBD2; v_gene: TRBV19; j_gene: TRBJ2-4; CDR3aa: ASSIRGRAGIQY
abundance: few; d_gene: TRBD2; v_gene: TRBV20-1; j_gene: TRBJ2-7; CDR3aa: SARSGTVSYEQY
abundance: -; d_gene: TRBD1; v_gene: TRBV15; j_gene: TRBJ1-4; CDR3aa: ATSRDRTGQDENLF
abundance: few; d_gene: TRBD2; v_gene: TRBV28; j_gene: TRBJ2-4; CDR3aa: ASSLLVAGEKNIQY
abundance: few; d_gene: -; v_gene: TRBV10-2; j_gene: TRBJ2-3; CDR3aa: ASSESIRQGVDTQY
abundance: -; d_gene: -; v_gene: TRBV4-2; j_gene: TRBJ2-7; CDR3aa: ASSSGTESSYEQY
abundance: -; d_gene: TRBD2; v_gene: TRBV5-1; j_gene: TRBJ2-5; CDR3aa: ASSLESSGELETQY
abundance: many; d_gene: TRBD2; v_gene: TRBV20-1; j_gene: TRBJ2-3; CDR3aa: SATTSGRPDTQY
abundance: few; d_gene: -; v_gene: TRBV6-2/TRBV6-3; j_gene: TRBJ1-5; CDR3aa: ASSYWSGDQPQH
abundance: -; d_gene: -; v_gene: TRBV7-8; j_gene: TRBJ2-3; CDR3aa: ASSLAGLYTDTQY
abundance: many; d_gene: -; v_gene: TRBV11-2; j_gene: TRBJ2-1; CDR3aa: ASSQQGGRAAYNEQF
abundance: -; d_gene: -; v_gene: TRBV3-1; j_gene: TRBJ1-3; CDR3aa: ASGGSFGNTIY
abundance: -; d_gene: -; v_gene: TRBV7-2; j_gene: TRBJ2-7; CDR3aa: ASSSQTGAWEQY
abundance: few; d_gene: -; v_gene: TRBV20-1; j_gene: TRBJ2-1; CDR3aa: SARPIPYNEQF
abundance: -; d_gene: -; v_gene: TRBV6-2/TRBV6-3; j_gene: TRBJ2-2; CDR3aa: ASSPSRALANTGELF
abundance: few; d_gene: TRBD1; v_gene: TRBV9; j_gene: TRBJ2-5; CDR3aa: ASSVRGTDETQY
abundance: many; d_gene: TRBD2; v_gene: TRBV5-1; j_gene: TRBJ2-3; CDR3aa: ASSIPPGLPYTDTQY
abundance: -; d_gene: -; v_gene: TRBV11-2; j_gene: TRBJ2-1; CDR3aa: ASSFGGLGPFFSYNEQF
abundance: few; d_gene: -; v_gene: TRBV5-1; j_gene: TRBJ1-6; CDR3aa: ASSLDRDNNSPLH